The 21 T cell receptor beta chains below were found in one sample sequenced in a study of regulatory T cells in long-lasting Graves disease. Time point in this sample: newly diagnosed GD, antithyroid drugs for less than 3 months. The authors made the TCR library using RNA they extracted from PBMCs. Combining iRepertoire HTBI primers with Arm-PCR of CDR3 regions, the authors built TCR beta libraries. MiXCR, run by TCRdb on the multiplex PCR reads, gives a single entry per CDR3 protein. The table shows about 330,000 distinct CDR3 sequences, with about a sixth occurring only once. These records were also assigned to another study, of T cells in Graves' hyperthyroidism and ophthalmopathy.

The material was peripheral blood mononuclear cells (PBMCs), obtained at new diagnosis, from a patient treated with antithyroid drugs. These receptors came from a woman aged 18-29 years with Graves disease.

The CDR3 spells CSARVGGGAGELFF. DNA of the CDR3: TGCAGTGCTAGGGTGGGGGGAGGGGCCGGGGAGCTGTTTTTT. The chain uses TRBV20-1 and TRBJ2-2; TRBD2 matches at 7 bases. CDR1 DFQATT and CDR2 SNEGSKA come from the germline V gene (reference sequence). This CDR3 is 14 amino acids long. V lost 3 bases and J lost 6; bases outside the gene matches: 7.

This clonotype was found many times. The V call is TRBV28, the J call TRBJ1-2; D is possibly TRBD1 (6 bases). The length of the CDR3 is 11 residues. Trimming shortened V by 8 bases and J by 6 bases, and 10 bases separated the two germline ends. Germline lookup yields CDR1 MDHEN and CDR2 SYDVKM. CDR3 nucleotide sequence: TGTGCCAGCGCTCGGACAGATGGCTACACCTTC. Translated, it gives CASARTDGYTF.

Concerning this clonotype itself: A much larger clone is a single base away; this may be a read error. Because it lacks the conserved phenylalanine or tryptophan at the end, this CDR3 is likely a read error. CDR3 amino acids: CASSPNGGHTEAFL. In DNA, the CDR3 is TGTGCCAGCAGTCCGAACGGGGGCCACACTGAAGCTTTCCTT. V and J are TRBV12-3 or TRBV12-4 and TRBJ2-3; D possibly corresponds to TRBD1 (6 bases). The J call may be incorrect, as the DNA end agrees better with TRBJ1-1. The CDR3 covers 14 residues.

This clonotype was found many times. CDR3 protein: CASRSGLVYNEQFF. CDR3 nucleotides: TGCGCCAGCAGATCAGGACTAGTTTACAATGAGCAGTTCTTC. This chain uses TRBV5-1 with TRBJ2-1; the match to TRBD2 covers 7 bases. Looked up from germline, CDR1 is SGHRS and CDR2 is YFSETQ. V dropped 5 bases and J dropped 4; count of bases not matched to a gene: 6. The CDR3 has 14 amino acids.

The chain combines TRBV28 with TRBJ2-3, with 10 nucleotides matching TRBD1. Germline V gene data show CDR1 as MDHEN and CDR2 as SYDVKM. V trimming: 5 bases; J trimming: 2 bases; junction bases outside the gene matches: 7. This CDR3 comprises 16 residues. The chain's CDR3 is CASSGAGTGDTDTQYF. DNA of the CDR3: TGTGCCAGCAGTGGGGCCGGGACAGGGGACACAGATACGCAGTATTTT. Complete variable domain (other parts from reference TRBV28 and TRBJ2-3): DVKVTQSSRYLVKRTGEKVFLECVQDMDHENMFWYRQDPGLGLRLIYFSYDVKMKEKGDIPEGYSVSREKKERFSLILESASTNQTSMYLCASSGAGTGDTDTQYFGPGTRLTVL.

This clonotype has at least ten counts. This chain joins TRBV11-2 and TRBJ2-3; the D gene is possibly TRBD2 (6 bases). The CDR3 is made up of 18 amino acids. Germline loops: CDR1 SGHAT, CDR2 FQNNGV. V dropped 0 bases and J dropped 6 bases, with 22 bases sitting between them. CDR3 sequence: CASSLDYAGSLGSDTQYF. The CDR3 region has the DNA TGTGCCAGCAGCTTAGACTATGCCGGGAGCTTAGGATCCGATACGCAGTATTTT.

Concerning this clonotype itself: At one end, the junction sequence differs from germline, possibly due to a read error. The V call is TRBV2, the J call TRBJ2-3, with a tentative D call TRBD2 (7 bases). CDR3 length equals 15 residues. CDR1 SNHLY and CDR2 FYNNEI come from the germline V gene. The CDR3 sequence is CAGSPRGAGTDTQYF. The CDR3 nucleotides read TGTGCCGGCAGTCCACGGGGGGCGGGCACAGATACGCAGTATTTT.

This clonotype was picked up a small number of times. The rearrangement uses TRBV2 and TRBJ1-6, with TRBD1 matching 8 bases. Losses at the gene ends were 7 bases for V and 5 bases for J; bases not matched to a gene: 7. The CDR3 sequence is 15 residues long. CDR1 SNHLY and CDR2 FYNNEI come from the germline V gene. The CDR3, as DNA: TGTGCCAGCAAGAAGGACAGGGTCCATAATTCACCCCTCCACTTT. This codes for CASKKDRVHNSPLHF. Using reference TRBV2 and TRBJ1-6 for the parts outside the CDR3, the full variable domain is EPEVTQTPSHQVTQMGQEVILRCVPISNHLYFYWYRQILGQKVEFLVSFYNNEISEKSEIFDDQFSVERPDGSNFTLKIRSTKLEDSAMYFCASKKDRVHNSPLHFGNGTRLTVT.

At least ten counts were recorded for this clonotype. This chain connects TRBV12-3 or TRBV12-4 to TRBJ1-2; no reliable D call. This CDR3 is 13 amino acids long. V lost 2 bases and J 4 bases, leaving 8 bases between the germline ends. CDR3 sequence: CASSLRLTYGYTF. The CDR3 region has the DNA TGTGCCAGCAGTTTAAGGCTGACCTATGGCTACACCTTC.

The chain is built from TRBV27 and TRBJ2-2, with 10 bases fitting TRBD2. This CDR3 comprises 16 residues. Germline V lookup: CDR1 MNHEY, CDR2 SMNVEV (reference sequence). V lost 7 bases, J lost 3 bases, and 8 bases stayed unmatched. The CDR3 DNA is TGTGCCAGCACTCCAGAGCGGGGGGGATACACCGGGGAGCTGTTTTTT. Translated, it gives CASTPERGGYTGELFF.

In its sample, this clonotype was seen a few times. CDR3: CASSLPPGGRKDTQYF. The CDR3 DNA sequence: TGTGCCAGCAGTTTACCCCCCGGGGGGCGTAAAGATACGCAGTATTTT. This chain uses TRBV12-3 or TRBV12-4 with TRBJ2-3; D may be TRBD2 (7 bases). V dropped 2 bases and J dropped 5 bases, with 17 bases sitting between them. The CDR3 loop spans 16 amino acids.

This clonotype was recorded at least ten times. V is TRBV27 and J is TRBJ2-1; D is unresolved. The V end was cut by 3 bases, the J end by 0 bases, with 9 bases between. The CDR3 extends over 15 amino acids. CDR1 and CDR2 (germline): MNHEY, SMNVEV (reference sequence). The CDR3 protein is CASSFSRSSYNEQFF. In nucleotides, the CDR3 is TGTGCCAGCAGTTTCAGCAGGAGCTCCTACAATGAGCAGTTCTTC.

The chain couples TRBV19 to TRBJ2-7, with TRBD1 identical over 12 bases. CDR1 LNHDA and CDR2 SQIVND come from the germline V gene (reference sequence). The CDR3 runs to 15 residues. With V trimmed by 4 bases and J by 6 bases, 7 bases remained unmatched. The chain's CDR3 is CASSTGDRGRVEQYF. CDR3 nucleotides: TGTGCCAGTAGTACGGGGGACAGGGGGCGCGTCGAGCAGTACTTC. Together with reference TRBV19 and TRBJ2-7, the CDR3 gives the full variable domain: DGGITQSPKYLFRKEGQNVTLSCEQNLNHDAMYWYRQDPGQGLRLIYYSQIVNDFQKGDIAEGYSVSREKKESFPLTVTSAQKNPTAFYLCASSTGDRGRVEQYFGPGTRLTVT.

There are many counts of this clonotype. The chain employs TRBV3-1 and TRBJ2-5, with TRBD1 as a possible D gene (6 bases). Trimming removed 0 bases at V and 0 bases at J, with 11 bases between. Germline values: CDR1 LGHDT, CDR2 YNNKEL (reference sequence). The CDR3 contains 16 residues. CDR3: CASSQERRGYQETQYF. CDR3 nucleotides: TGTGCCAGCAGCCAAGAACGAAGGGGGTACCAAGAGACCCAGTACTTC.

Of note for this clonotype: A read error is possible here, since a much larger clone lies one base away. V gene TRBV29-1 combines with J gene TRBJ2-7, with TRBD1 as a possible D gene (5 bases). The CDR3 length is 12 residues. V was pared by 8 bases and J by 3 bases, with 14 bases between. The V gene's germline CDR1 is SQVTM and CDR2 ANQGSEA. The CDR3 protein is CSFDDSIYEQYF. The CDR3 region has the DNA TGCAGCTTCGATGACAGCATCTACGAGCAGTACTTC.

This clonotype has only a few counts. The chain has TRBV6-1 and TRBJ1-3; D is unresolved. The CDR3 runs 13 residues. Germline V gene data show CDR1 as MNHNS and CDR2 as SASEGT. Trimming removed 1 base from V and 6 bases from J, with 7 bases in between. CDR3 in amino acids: CASSEGVLNTIYF. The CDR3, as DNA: TGTGCCAGCAGTGAAGGGGTCCTAAACACCATATATTTT.

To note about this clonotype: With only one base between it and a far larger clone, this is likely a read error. The CDR3 DNA follows: TGTGCCAGCAGGGCCGTTAAAGGGGCCGGTGATACGCAGTATTTT. Its protein product is CASRAVKGAGDTQYF. V usage is TRBV7-9 and J usage is TRBJ2-3; tentative D call: TRBD1 (5 bases). This CDR3 spans 15 amino acids. With 6 bases removed from V and 6 bases from J, the gap between germline ends came to 19 bases. The germline V gene has CDR1 SEHNR and CDR2 FQNEAQ (reference sequence).

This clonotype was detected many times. CDR3 in DNA: TGTGCCAGCAGCATCTTGACAGGGAGCACCGGGGAGCTGTTTTTT. Translation: CASSILTGSTGELFF. V and J are TRBV11-2 and TRBJ2-2; 7 nucleotides line up with TRBD1. The V segment lost 5 bases and the J segment 4 bases; nucleotides outside the gene matches: 7. The germline CDR1 and CDR2 sequences are SGHAT and FQNNGV. There are 15 residues in the CDR3.

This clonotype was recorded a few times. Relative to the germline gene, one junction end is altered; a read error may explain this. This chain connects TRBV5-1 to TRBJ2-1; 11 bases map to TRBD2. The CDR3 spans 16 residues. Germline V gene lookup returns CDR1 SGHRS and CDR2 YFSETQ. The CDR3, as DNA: TGTGCCAGCAGCTTGGGGGGTAGCGGGAGGGCAAATGAGCAGTTCTTC. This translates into CASSLGGSGRANEQFF.

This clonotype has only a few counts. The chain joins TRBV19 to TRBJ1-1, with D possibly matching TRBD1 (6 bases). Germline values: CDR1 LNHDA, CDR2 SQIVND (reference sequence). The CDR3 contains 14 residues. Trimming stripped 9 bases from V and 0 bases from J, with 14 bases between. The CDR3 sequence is CASRGRGMNTEAFF. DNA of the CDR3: TGTGCCAGCAGGGGACGGGGGATGAACACTGAAGCTTTCTTT.

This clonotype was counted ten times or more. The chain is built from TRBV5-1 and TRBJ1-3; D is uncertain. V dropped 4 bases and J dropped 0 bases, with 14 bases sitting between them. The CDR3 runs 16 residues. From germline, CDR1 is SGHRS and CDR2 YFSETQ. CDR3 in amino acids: CASSGKTGISGNTIYF. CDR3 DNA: TGCGCCAGCAGCGGAAAGACCGGGATCTCTGGAAACACCATATATTTT.